Many counts were recorded for the clone carrying this TCR beta chain. Antigen: not known. The sample comes from a study of T cells in Graves' hyperthyroidism and ophthalmopathy. Overall study findings and caveats: Blood also carried most thyroid clonotypes expanded above 0.001.

The CDR3 totals 15 residues. The trim removed 5 bases at V and 9 bases at J, leaving 12 bases unmatched. Germline V gives CDR1 KGHSH, CDR2 LQKENI. Amplified regions were TCR beta CDR3 sequences from RNA transcripts. An initial round of RT-PCR targeting the TCR CDR3 relied on the HTBI primer set. TCRdb used MiXCR to reprocess the multiplex PCR reads, holding one entry per CDR3 protein. The sample has around 450,000 distinct CDR3 sequences, more than 15% seen once. Fresh 10 ml peripheral blood yielded PBMCs. The genes are TRBV18 and TRBJ2-1; 8 bases are shared with TRBD2. The specimen was blood. The TCR comes from a woman aged 18-30 years with Graves' hyperthyroidism. CDR3 in DNA: TGTGCCAGCTCAAAGGGCCTAGCGGGCGGAGGTGAGCAGTTCTTC. Residues: CASSKGLAGGGEQFF.